The entry below describes one TCR beta chain. The sample holds many counts of this clone. Its antigen specificity is not known. Per-nucleotide qualities are absent, and no much larger clonotype sits a single base away. The data originate from a study of metastatic and nonmetastatic thyroid tumors (dated by TCRdb to 2019 to 2021). Some background on the complete study: The researchers compared repertoires between peripheral blood samples and tumor or nodule tissue samples from patients with malignant or benign thyroid disease.

Libraries were prepared through PCR. TCRdb names Illumina HiSeq 4000 as the instrument used. High-throughput sequencing was used to profile the CDR3 region of the TCR beta-chain in every patient. The study's own analysis went as follows. CDR3 differences across clinicopathological groups were used to build a classifier for discriminating distant-metastatic papillary thyroid cancer patients. The Shannon index was used to measure repertoire diversity, and the Morisita-Horn index was used to measure how similar tumor and blood repertoires were. Starting from the raw public reads, TCRdb applied fastp trimming at Q25, assembled clones with MiXCR and retained in-frame beta chains. Here the V and J calls rest on TCRdb's processing, not on the authors' analysis. The sample includes about 25,000 clones, with around 20% observed a single time. The ten largest make up approximately 8% of the sample. Broad study findings and their caveats: In both blood and tumor samples, TCR beta diversity was reported to be significantly higher in malignant tumors than in benign nodules.

No patient had received any treatment before thyroid surgery. Using T-cell receptor beta sequencing, the researchers looked back retrospectively at clinical samples from patients, gathered between about 2012 and 2018. The sequence was obtained from a female donor with papillary thyroid cancer or a benign thyroid nodule (not recorded which). Some clones in this sample may be carry-over from other donors' samples. The sample taken for sequencing was blood.

The CDR3 is CSARDGDSTDTQYF. The DNA reads TGCAGTGCTAGAGATGGAGACAGCACAGATACGCAGTATTTT. Recombination joined TRBV20-1 with TRBJ2-3; the D gene is not confidently resolved. V is shortened by 0 bases, J by 0 bases, and the region joining them spans 7 bases. The CDR3 runs 14 residues from the cysteine to the phenylalanine. Here the CDR3 DNA is all that survives: 42 bases in frame from base 1. Based on the germline V gene (reference sequence), the CDR1 and CDR2 sequences are DFQATT and SNEGSKA.